These T cell receptor beta chains were read from a single sample in a study of blood T cell repertoires in COVID-19. Generated by immunoSEQ multiplex PCR, the TCRdb table keeps only in-frame clones and is missing some. The sample has 100,000 or so clones; 81% are singletons. Sequenced input: peripheral blood. The origin of the receptors is a human donor in a cohort sampled during active COVID-19. Both conserved end residues are part of each CDR3. D genes are given only for firm matches. Size values are once, few and many counts, or a class for expanded clones, and some rows have none.

d_gene,j_gene,abundance,v_gene,CDR3aa,CDR3nt
NA,TRBJ1-2,NA,TRBV7-2,CASSRGRDRSGGYTF,TGTGCCAGCAGCCGCGGGCGCGACAGGTCCGGAGGCTACACCTTC
NA,TRBJ1-5,NA,TRBV19,CAARVTAHSNQPQHF,TGTGCCGCCCGGGTGACAGCACATAGCAATCAGCCCCAGCATTTT
TRBD1,TRBJ2-7,NA,TRBV15,CATSRSSGTGLLSGQYF,TGTGCCACCAGCAGATCATCCGGGACAGGTCTTCTAAGCGGGCAGTACTTC
NA,TRBJ2-7,NA,TRBV27,CASSRMRDTYEQYF,TGTGCCAGCAGCCGAATGCGGGATACCTACGAGCAGTACTTC
NA,TRBJ2-6,NA,TRBV5-8,CASSLQGYYSGANVLTF,TGTGCCAGCAGCCTTCAGGGATATTACTCTGGGGCCAACGTCCTGACTTTC
TRBD1,TRBJ2-7,NA,TRBV5-1,CASRSGQGISYEQYF,TGCGCCAGCAGATCAGGACAGGGGATCTCCTACGAGCAGTACTTC
NA,TRBJ2-7,NA,TRBV6-5,CASRNRGGPSYEQYF,TGTGCCAGCAGAAATAGGGGCGGACCCTCCTACGAGCAGTACTTC
TRBD2,TRBJ2-5,NA,TRBV20-1,CSASFSGGKETQYF,TGCAGTGCTAGTTTTAGCGGGGGAAAAGAGACCCAGTACTTC
TRBD1,TRBJ1-1,NA,TRBV4-2,CASNRGTEAFF,TGTGCCAGCAACAGGGGCACTGAAGCTTTCTTT
NA,TRBJ1-2,NA,TRBV18,CASSPSGEPNYGYTF,TGTGCCAGCTCACCAAGTGGAGAGCCTAACTATGGCTACACCTTC
NA,TRBJ2-3,NA,TRBV4-3,CASSPEVVTDTQYF,TGCGCCAGCAGCCCGGAGGTGGTCACAGATACGCAGTATTTT
NA,TRBJ1-1,NA,TRBV14,CASSQLGTSDTEAFF,TGTGCCAGCAGCCAGTTAGGGACATCAGACACTGAAGCTTTCTTT
TRBD1,TRBJ2-1,few,TRBV29-1,CSVKPGQYYNEQFF,TGCAGCGTGAAACCGGGACAGTATTACAATGAGCAGTTCTTC
NA,TRBJ2-7,NA,TRBV5-1,CASSPSQGYEQYF,TGCGCCAGCAGCCCGTCGCAGGGCTACGAGCAGTACTTC
TRBD1,TRBJ2-7,NA,TRBV6-5,CASRGQGGYEQYF,TGTGCCAGCAGGGGACAGGGGGGCTACGAGCAGTACTTC
NA,TRBJ2-1,NA,TRBV9,CASSPLGSEQFF,TGTGCCAGCAGCCCTCTCGGGAGTGAGCAGTTCTTC
TRBD1,TRBJ2-7,once,TRBV7-2,CASRYSGTGPGEQYF,TGTGCCAGCAGATATTCCGGGACAGGGCCAGGCGAGCAGTACTTC
TRBD1,TRBJ1-2,once,TRBV10-3,CATLPEGTELYGYTF,TGTGCCACCCTACCGGAGGGGACAGAATTATATGGCTACACCTTC
TRBD1,TRBJ1-1,NA,TRBV6-5,CASRDRATEAFF,TGTGCCAGCAGAGACAGGGCTACTGAAGCTTTCTTT
NA,TRBJ1-2,NA,TRBV20-1,CSAITGIPIF,TGCAGTGCTATAACAGGGATACCTATCTTC
NA,TRBJ2-7,few,TRBV7-2,CASSFGGISYEQYF,TGTGCCAGCAGCTTTGGGGGGATCTCCTACGAGCAGTACTTC
TRBD1,TRBJ2-7,NA,TRBV28,CASREGTGQGAIEQYF,TGTGCCAGCAGGGAGGGGACCGGACAGGGGGCAATTGAGCAGTACTTC
NA,TRBJ2-1,NA,TRBV20-1,CSARGNNEQFF,TGCAGTGCTAGAGGTAACAATGAGCAGTTCTTC
TRBD2,TRBJ2-5,NA,TRBV13,CASSLSTGGKETQYF,TGTGCCAGCAGCTTATCGACGGGGGGAAAAGAGACCCAGTACTTC
TRBD1,TRBJ2-7,NA,TRBV15,CATSTRDRGGDEQYF,TGTGCCACCAGCACCCGGGACAGGGGGGGAGACGAGCAGTACTTC
NA,TRBJ1-1,NA,TRBV19,CASSMGSSLEAFF,TGTGCCAGTAGTATGGGCAGCTCGCTAGAAGCTTTCTTT
NA,TRBJ2-7,NA,TRBV18,CASSATEMSSYEQYF,TGTGCCAGCTCAGCGACAGAAATGAGCTCCTACGAGCAGTACTTC
TRBD1,TRBJ1-5,NA,TRBV6-2/TRBV6-3,CASSDRDRGNQPQHF,TGTGCCAGCAGCGACAGGGACAGGGGTAATCAGCCCCAGCATTTT
NA,TRBJ2-7,NA,TRBV30,CAWSGLGDRSSYEQYF,TGTGCCTGGAGCGGGCTGGGAGACAGGAGCTCCTACGAGCAGTACTTC
NA,TRBJ2-7,few,TRBV3-1/TRBV3-2,CASKTEGQGTGGEQYF,TGTGCCAGCAAGACAGAAGGGCAGGGAACGGGCGGCGAGCAGTACTTC
TRBD2,TRBJ2-5,NA,TRBV6-2/TRBV6-3,CASSYDGLAGLETQYF,TGTGCCAGCAGTTACGACGGACTAGCGGGGTTAGAGACCCAGTACTTC
NA,TRBJ1-2,NA,TRBV6-6,CASIEGGTTNYGYTF,TGTGCCAGCATCGAGGGGGGGACTACTAACTATGGCTACACCTTC
NA,TRBJ2-7,NA,TRBV3-1/TRBV3-2,CASSQPPAGNEQYF,TGTGCCAGCAGCCAACCCCCCGCGGGGAACGAGCAGTACTTC
TRBD2,TRBJ2-7,NA,TRBV5-8,CASSLVGGVYEQYF,TGTGCCAGCAGCTTGGTGGGGGGGGTCTACGAGCAGTACTTC
TRBD2,TRBJ2-4,NA,TRBV7-2,CASSPLAGGGIQYF,TGTGCCAGCAGCCCACTGGCGGGGGGAGGCATTCAGTACTTC
NA,TRBJ1-2,few,TRBV6-4,CASSQKGQTRLGGYTF,TGTGCCAGCAGCCAGAAAGGACAGACACGTCTGGGAGGCTACACCTTC
TRBD1,TRBJ2-4,NA,TRBV5-6,CASSPVDRRGAKNIQYF,TGTGCCAGCAGCCCGGTTGACCGCAGGGGGGCCAAAAACATTCAGTACTTC
NA,TRBJ2-3,few,TRBV4-1,CASSLLGLGTDTQYF,TGCGCCAGCAGCCTCCTAGGATTGGGCACAGATACGCAGTATTTT
TRBD1,TRBJ1-2,few,TRBV6-6,CASRRTVGQGTNYGYTF,TGTGCCAGCAGGCGAACCGTAGGACAGGGAACTAACTATGGCTACACCTTC
NA,TRBJ2-4,NA,TRBV12-3/TRBV12-4,CASQMVDIQYF,TGTGCCAGCCAAATGGTAGACATTCAGTACTTC
TRBD1,TRBJ1-2,once,TRBV30,CAWSATRGTGAGGYTF,TGTGCCTGGAGTGCCACCCGTGGGACAGGGGCTGGTGGCTACACCTTC
NA,TRBJ2-3,NA,TRBV7-6,CASSSQGTGDTQYF,TGTGCCAGCAGCTCACAGGGAACAGGCGATACGCAGTATTTT
NA,TRBJ2-7,NA,TRBV28,CASSSVTPISYEQYF,TGTGCCAGCAGTTCGGTGACTCCGATCTCCTACGAGCAGTACTTC
NA,TRBJ1-3,NA,TRBV19,CASAGSSSSGNTIYF,TGTGCCAGTGCGGGGTCATCAAGCTCTGGAAACACCATATATTTT
TRBD1,TRBJ1-1,NA,TRBV9,CASSVQKDRGPMNTEAFF,TGTGCCAGCAGCGTACAGAAGGACAGGGGGCCAATGAACACTGAAGCTTTCTTT
NA,TRBJ1-5,NA,TRBV5-1,CASSFRGGDQPQHF,TGCGCCAGCAGCTTCCGGGGGGGGGATCAGCCCCAGCATTTT
NA,TRBJ1-3,NA,TRBV6-6,CASIIAGAGNTIYF,TGTGCCAGCATTATCGCAGGGGCTGGAAACACCATATATTTT
TRBD1,TRBJ1-1,NA,TRBV11-3,CASSSRQGIAFF,TGTGCCAGCAGCTCCCGACAGGGGATAGCTTTCTTT
NA,TRBJ2-7,NA,TRBV19,CASSSGTENYEQYF,TGTGCCAGTAGTAGCGGGACAGAGAACTACGAGCAGTACTTC
TRBD1,TRBJ2-7,once,TRBV27,CASSKTGASYEQYF,TGTGCCAGCAGTAAGACAGGGGCCTCCTACGAGCAGTACTTC